Following are 21 T cell receptor beta chains from one sample sequenced in a study of T cell responses to AZD1222 COVID-19 vaccine. Sequencing was performed with immunoSEQ multiplex PCR; in TCRdb, only in-frame clones are kept and a portion is missing. Here the sample spans about 42,000 clones, around four fifths being singletons. Sequenced material: peripheral blood, taken 28 days after the second AZD1222 dose. The receptors come from an adult who received the AZD1222 COVID-19 vaccine.

The chain links TRBV6-5 to TRBJ2-1, with TRBD2 matching over 11 bases. CDR3 length equals 15 residues. J gave up 4 bases and V 4 bases, and 3 bases lay outside the gene matches. Germline assignment: CDR1 MNHEY and CDR2 SVGAGI. The CDR3 here is CASSLLAGVYNEQFF. The CDR3, as DNA: TGTGCCAGCAGTTTACTAGCGGGAGTATACAATGAGCAGTTCTTC.

Relative to its sample, this clone is medium-sized (0.01 to 0.1%). This chain joins TRBV27 and TRBJ1-6, with D unresolved. This CDR3 comprises 15 residues. Trimming took 4 bases from V and 5 from J, leaving 12 bases between them. The germline V gene has CDR1 MNHEY and CDR2 SMNVEV (reference sequence). CDR3 loop: CASSWMGNHNSPLHF. DNA for the CDR3: TGTGCCAGCAGTTGGATGGGTAACCATAATTCACCCCTCCACTTT.

The CDR3 loop reads CASSPDGDTGELFF. In DNA, the CDR3 is TGTGCCAGCTCCCCAGACGGGGACACCGGGGAGCTGTTTTTT. The chain has TRBV18 and TRBJ2-2, with D possibly TRBD2 on 5 matching bases. This CDR3 region has 14 residues. Looked up from germline, CDR1 is KGHSH and CDR2 is LQKENI. V was clipped by 6 bases and J by 3 bases, with 11 bases between them.

V and J are TRBV6-4 and TRBJ1-2; 8 bases line up with TRBD1. Germline CDR1 and CDR2: MRHNA and SNTAGT. The CDR3 is 9 residues long. Trimming at V came to 9 bases and at J to 14 bases, leaving 5 bases not matched to a gene. The CDR3 here is CARRQGRTF. The DNA of the CDR3 is TGTGCCAGGCGACAGGGGCGGACCTTC.

V usage is TRBV9 and J usage is TRBJ2-5; TRBD1 aligns across 10 bases. Germline loops: CDR1 SGDLS, CDR2 YYNGEE. J lost 5 bases, V lost 0 bases, and 7 bases had no gene match. There are 16 residues in the CDR3. CDR3 in amino acids: CASSVVPGQGIETQYF. The CDR3 DNA follows: TGTGCCAGCAGCGTAGTCCCGGGACAGGGGATTGAGACCCAGTACTTC.

The chain recombines TRBV19 with TRBJ2-2; 9 bases agree with TRBD1. CDR1 LNHDA and CDR2 SQIVND come from the germline V gene (reference sequence). This CDR3 has 14 amino acids. V shed 8 bases and J 6 bases; nucleotides not matched to a gene: 7. The CDR3 DNA sequence: TGTGCCAGTTCCGGGACAGGGAGGGCCGGGGAGCTGTTTTTT. This gives the protein CASSGTGRAGELFF.

The chain couples TRBV5-1 to TRBJ1-5, with D maybe TRBD1 (5 bases). Germline loops: CDR1 SGHRS, CDR2 YFSETQ. CDR3 length: 16 residues. V was cut by 2 bases and J by 1 base, with 13 bases left in between. CDR3 sequence: CASSFGGRSSNQPQHF. As DNA, the CDR3 is TGCGCCAGCAGCTTTGGGGGACGTTCCAGCAATCAGCCCCAGCATTTT. Full variable domain (missing parts from reference TRBV5-1 and TRBJ1-5): KAGVTQTPRYLIKTRGQQVTLSCSPISGHRSVSWYQQTPGQGLQFLFEYFSETQRNKGNFPGRFSGRQFSNSRSEMNVSTLELGDSALYLCASSFGGRSSNQPQHFGDGTRLSIL.

The chain carries TRBV7-9 and TRBJ1-2; D call uncertain. V gave up 2 bases and J gave up 2 bases, with 9 bases separating them. The CDR3 is made up of 14 amino acids. Germline CDR1 reads SEHNR; CDR2 reads FQNEAQ (reference sequence). The CDR3 is CASSLFHKNYGYTF. CDR3 DNA sequence: TGTGCCAGCAGCTTATTTCACAAAAACTATGGCTACACCTTC.

The chain employs TRBV5-1 and TRBJ2-2, with a possible D match to TRBD1 (6 bases). Germline V CDR1 and CDR2: SGHRS, YFSETQ. The length of the CDR3 is 15 residues. V gave up 3 bases and J gave up 5 bases, with 14 bases separating them. As DNA, the CDR3 is TGCGCCAGCAGCTCTCCCCAGGGGAATACCGGGGAGCTGTTTTTT. Protein sequence: CASSSPQGNTGELFF.

This chain joins TRBV19 and TRBJ1-6, with D maybe TRBD1 (5 bases). The CDR3 sequence is 15 residues long. Trimming cost V 1 base and J 8 bases, with 12 bases left between them. Germline lookup yields CDR1 LNHDA and CDR2 SQIVND (reference sequence). CDR3 sequence: CASSIGARVDSPLHF. The CDR3 bases are TGTGCCAGTAGTATAGGGGCCAGGGTGGATTCACCCCTCCACTTT.

The V call is TRBV7-3, the J call TRBJ2-2; no definite D call. Germline values: CDR1 SGHTA, CDR2 FQGTGA. This CDR3 is built from 12 residues. Trimming stripped 7 bases from V and 4 bases from J, with 7 bases between. CDR3 nucleotide sequence: TGTGCCAGCACCATAGGCACCGGGGAGCTGTTTTTT. It specifies CASTIGTGELFF.

This chain connects TRBV6-5 to TRBJ2-2; D may be TRBD2 (5 bases). The V gene's germline CDR1 is MNHEY and CDR2 SVGAGI. This CDR3 comprises 14 residues. Trimming took off 7 bases at V and 2 bases at J, with 11 bases between the two ends. The CDR3 DNA reads TGTGCCAGCAATAACCGGGGAAACACCGGGGAGCTGTTTTTT. Its translation is CASNNRGNTGELFF.

The rearrangement uses TRBV27 and TRBJ1-2; 9 bases line up with TRBD1. V dropped 4 bases and J dropped 0; count of bases not matched to a gene: 6. The CDR3 is 16 residues long. The V gene's germline CDR1 is MNHEY and CDR2 SMNVEV (reference sequence). DNA of the CDR3: TGTGCCAGCAGTTACGGCGGGACAGGGTCTAACTATGGCTACACCTTC. Translated: CASSYGGTGSNYGYTF.

V usage is TRBV7-2 and J usage is TRBJ2-3; D ambiguous. Per the germline V gene, CDR1 is SGHTA and CDR2 is FQGNSA. Trimming pared 2 bases from V and 1 base from J, leaving 10 bases between. The CDR3 loop spans 15 amino acids. Here the CDR3 reads CASSLFILGTDTQYF. DNA for the CDR3: TGTGCCAGCAGCTTATTTATCCTAGGCACAGATACGCAGTATTTT.

This chain uses TRBV6-5 with TRBJ1-3; D gene ambiguous. Trimming pared 0 bases from V and 8 bases from J, leaving 17 bases between. The CDR3 contains 16 residues. Germline V gives CDR1 MNHEY, CDR2 SVGAGI. The CDR3 DNA reads TGTGCCAGCAGTTACTCGAGCCAGGACCGCTTGGACACCATATATTTT. This codes for CASSYSSQDRLDTIYF.

V is TRBV25-1 and J is TRBJ2-5, with 7 bases lining up with TRBD1. The trim removed 5 bases at V and 2 bases at J, leaving 8 bases unmatched. The CDR3 sequence is 15 residues long. Germline CDR1 MGHDK, CDR2 SYGVNS. CDR3 region: CASSPNRGHQETQYF. CDR3 coding DNA: TGTGCCAGCAGTCCTAACAGGGGTCATCAAGAGACCCAGTACTTC.

The chain combines TRBV28 with TRBJ1-5, with TRBD1 as a possible D gene (6 bases). V was cut by 1 base and J by 6 bases, with 16 bases left in between. Germline V gene data show CDR1 as MDHEN and CDR2 as SYDVKM. The CDR3 totals 16 residues. The CDR3 loop is CASSLFAGAGTQPQHF. DNA of the CDR3: TGTGCCAGCAGTTTATTTGCGGGGGCGGGGACTCAGCCCCAGCATTTT.

The chain recombines TRBV10-3 with TRBJ2-7, with D unresolved. This CDR3 contains 13 residues. Germline V CDR1 and CDR2: ENHRY, SYGVKD. Trimming took 5 bases from V and 3 from J, leaving 11 bases between them. For the CDR3, the DNA is TGTGCCATCAGTCAGAGTTTTGGCTACGAGCAGTACTTC. Amino acid sequence: CAISQSFGYEQYF.

This chain joins TRBV12-5 and TRBJ2-3; 7 positions match TRBD2. This CDR3 is built from 15 residues. The germline V gene encodes CDR1 LGHNT and CDR2 FRNRAP. V lost 6 bases to trimming and J lost 0 bases; unmatched junction nucleotides: 6. Here the CDR3 DNA reads TGTGCTAGTGGGTCAACGGGGGGAAGCACAGATACGCAGTATTTT. Translation gives CASGSTGGSTDTQYF.

This rearrangement joins TRBV5-5 to TRBJ2-2; D not resolved. The ends were cut back, 0 bases at V and 2 bases at J, with 11 bases in the middle. The CDR3 is made up of 16 amino acids. Germline loops: CDR1 SGHKS, CDR2 YYEKEE (reference sequence). CDR3 loop: CASSLVGQDNTGELFF. The CDR3 nucleotides read TGTGCCAGCAGCTTGGTCGGCCAGGACAACACCGGGGAGCTGTTTTTT.

The genes are TRBV6-1 and TRBJ1-5, with 7 bases that match TRBD1. This CDR3 region has 15 residues. The V segment lost 3 bases and the J segment 15 bases; nucleotides outside the gene matches: 17. The V gene's germline CDR1 is MNHNS and CDR2 SASEGT. CDR3 bases: TGTGCCAGCAGTGAGGAGTGGGCAGGGGGGCTGGTACGGCATTTT. Residues: CASSEEWAGGLVRHF.